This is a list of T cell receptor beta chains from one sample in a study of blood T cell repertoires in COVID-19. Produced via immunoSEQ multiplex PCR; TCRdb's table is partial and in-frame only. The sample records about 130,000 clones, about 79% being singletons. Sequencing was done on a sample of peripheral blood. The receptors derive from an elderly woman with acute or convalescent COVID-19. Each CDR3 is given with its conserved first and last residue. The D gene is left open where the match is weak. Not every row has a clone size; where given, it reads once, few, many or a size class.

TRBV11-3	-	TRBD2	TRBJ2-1	CASSLDLAGGNEQFF	TGTGCCAGCAGCTTAGACTTAGCGGGGGGGAATGAGCAGTTCTTC
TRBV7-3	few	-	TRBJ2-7	CASSFARGSEQYF	TGTGCCAGCAGCTTCGCACGGGGGAGCGAGCAGTACTTC
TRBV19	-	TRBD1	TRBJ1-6	CASSIQPGTGKSPLHF	TGTGCCAGTAGTATACAACCGGGGACAGGGAAGTCACCCCTCCACTTT
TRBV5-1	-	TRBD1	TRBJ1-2	CASSLTSGGWNYGYTF	TGCGCCAGCAGCTTGACCTCAGGGGGCTGGAACTATGGCTACACCTTC
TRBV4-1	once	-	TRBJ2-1	CASSQDLAGTYNEQFF	TGCGCCAGCAGCCAAGATCTCGCAGGTACCTACAATGAGCAGTTCTTC
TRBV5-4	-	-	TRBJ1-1	CASSFDREAFF	TGTGCCAGCAGCTTCGACAGGGAAGCTTTCTTT
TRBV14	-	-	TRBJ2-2	CASTSHSGGATGELFF	TGTGCCAGCACCTCTCACTCGGGTGGGGCCACCGGGGAGCTGTTTTTT
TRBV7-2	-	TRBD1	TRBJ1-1	CASSLRGGTGALNTEAFF	TGTGCCAGCAGCTTAAGGGGGGGGACAGGGGCGCTGAACACTGAAGCTTTCTTT
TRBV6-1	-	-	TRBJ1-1	CASSEGQGNTEAFF	TGTGCCAGCAGTGAAGGGCAGGGTAACACTGAAGCTTTCTTT
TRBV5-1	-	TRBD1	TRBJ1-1	CASSPGGLGTEAFF	TGCGCCAGCAGTCCAGGGGGATTGGGCACTGAAGCTTTCTTT
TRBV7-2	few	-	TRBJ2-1	CASSSRVGYEQFF	TGTGCCAGCAGCTCCAGGGTCGGCTATGAGCAGTTCTTC
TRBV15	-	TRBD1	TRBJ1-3	CATSGQGRGNTIYF	TGTGCCACCAGCGGACAGGGGAGGGGAAACACCATATATTTT
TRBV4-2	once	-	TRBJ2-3	CASSQYGEFTDTQYF	TGTGCCAGCAGCCAGTACGGGGAGTTCACAGATACGCAGTATTTT
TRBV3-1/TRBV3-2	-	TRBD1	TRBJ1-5	CASSRTGTGFTQPQHF	TGTGCCAGCAGCCGCACGGGGACAGGGTTTACTCAGCCCCAGCATTTT
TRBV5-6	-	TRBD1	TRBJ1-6	CASSEGQGASSPLHF	TGTGCCAGCAGCGAAGGACAGGGGGCTTCTTCACCCCTCCACTTT
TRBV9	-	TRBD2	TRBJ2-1	CASSPQITSGGSYSNEQFF	TGTGCCAGCAGCCCCCAAATCACTAGCGGGGGATCCTACTCGAATGAGCAGTTCTTC
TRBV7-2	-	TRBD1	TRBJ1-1	CASSWTGMVVTEAFF	TGTGCCAGCAGCTGGACAGGGATGGTGGTCACTGAAGCTTTCTTT
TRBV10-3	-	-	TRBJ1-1	CAISPKGGLNTEAFF	TGTGCCATCAGCCCAAAGGGGGGGCTGAACACTGAAGCTTTCTTT
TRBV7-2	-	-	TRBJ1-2	CASSLGRGLVNYGYTF	TGTGCCAGCAGCTTGGGTCGGGGTTTAGTTAACTATGGCTACACCTTC
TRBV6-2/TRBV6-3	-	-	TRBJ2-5	CASSYLELQETQYF	TGTGCCAGCAGTTACTTGGAGCTCCAGGAGACCCAGTACTTC
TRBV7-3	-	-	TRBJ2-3	CASSLTGGRGDTQYF	TGTGCCAGCAGCTTAACCGGGGGGCGTGGAGATACGCAGTATTTT
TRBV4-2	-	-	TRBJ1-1	CASSSGIGGGFTEAFF	TGTGCCAGCAGCTCAGGGATCGGGGGAGGGTTTACTGAAGCTTTCTTT
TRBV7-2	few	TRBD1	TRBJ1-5	CASSFYPGQGSQPGQPQHF	TGTGCCAGCAGCTTCTACCCGGGACAGGGGAGTCAACCCGGCCAGCCCCAGCATTTT
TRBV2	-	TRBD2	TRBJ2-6	CASSAGGNGANVLTF	TGTGCCAGCAGTGCCGGGGGGAACGGGGCCAACGTCCTGACTTTC
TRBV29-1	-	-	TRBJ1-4	CSTREGMDEKLFF	TGCAGCACGAGGGAGGGAATGGATGAAAAACTGTTTTTT
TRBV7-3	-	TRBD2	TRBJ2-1	CASSPPSGSYNEQFF	TGTGCCAGCAGCCCCCCTAGCGGGAGCTACAATGAGCAGTTCTTC
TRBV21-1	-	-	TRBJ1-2	CASSKTGQDHYYGYTF	TGTGCCAGCAGCAAGACAGGCCAAGACCACTACTATGGCTACACCTTC
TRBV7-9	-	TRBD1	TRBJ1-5	CASSSAGGNQPQHF	TGTGCCAGCAGCTCGGCAGGGGGAAATCAGCCCCAGCATTTT
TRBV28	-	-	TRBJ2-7	CASSSRYEQYF	TGTGCCAGCAGCTCCCGGTACGAGCAGTACTTC
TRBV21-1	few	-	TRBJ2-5	CASGDRAQTQYF	TGTGCCAGCGGGGACAGGGCGCAGACCCAGTACTTC
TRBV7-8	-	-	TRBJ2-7	CASSVLGPNYEQYF	TGTGCCAGCAGCGTCCTTGGGCCAAACTACGAGCAGTACTTC
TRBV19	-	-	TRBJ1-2	CASSMLAGARLRNYGYTF	TGTGCCAGTAGTATGCTGGCGGGGGCCAGACTTCGTAACTATGGCTACACCTTC
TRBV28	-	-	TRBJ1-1	CASSGGAPRTEAFF	TGTGCCAGCTCCGGAGGGGCCCCTCGGACTGAAGCTTTCTTT
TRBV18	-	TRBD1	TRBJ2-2	CASSRQGANTLDGELFF	TGTGCCAGCTCCCGACAGGGGGCGAATACCCTTGACGGGGAGCTGTTTTTT
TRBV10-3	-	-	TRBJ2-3	CAIMRGGQGPTDTQYF	TGTGCCATCATGAGGGGCGGTCAGGGGCCCACAGATACGCAGTATTTT
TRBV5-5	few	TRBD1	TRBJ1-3	CASSLTGGLPDTIYF	TGTGCCAGCAGCTTGACAGGGGGCCTCCCGGACACCATATATTTT
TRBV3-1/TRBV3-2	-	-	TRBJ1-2	CASSQSVPGYGYTF	TGTGCCAGCAGCCAATCCGTACCGGGGTATGGCTACACCTTC
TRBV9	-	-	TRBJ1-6	CASSVLTGTSPLHF	TGTGCCAGCAGCGTACTAACAGGGACTTCACCCCTCCACTTT
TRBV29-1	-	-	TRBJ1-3	CSVSRDGNTIYF	TGCAGCGTGTCCAGGGATGGAAACACCATATATTTT
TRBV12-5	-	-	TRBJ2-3	CASGFVVGGTDTQYF	TGTGCTAGTGGTTTCGTGGTGGGCGGCACAGATACGCAGTATTTT
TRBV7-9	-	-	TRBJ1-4	CASSLEGQIWARGEKLFF	TGTGCCAGCAGCTTAGAAGGACAAATATGGGCTCGAGGTGAAAAACTGTTTTTT
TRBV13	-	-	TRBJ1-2	CASSLGGGDYGYTF	TGTGCCAGCAGCTTAGGAGGGGGGGACTATGGCTACACCTTC
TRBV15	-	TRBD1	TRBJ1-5	CATRTGAVNQPQHF	TGTGCCACCCGAACAGGGGCAGTCAATCAGCCCCAGCATTTT
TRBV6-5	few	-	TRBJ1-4	CASRARDKDYEKLFF	TGTGCCAGCAGAGCCAGGGACAAAGACTATGAAAAACTGTTTTTT
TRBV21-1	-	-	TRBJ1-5	CASSTVGGQGNQPQHF	TGTGCCAGCAGCACTGTGGGGGGACAGGGCAATCAGCCCCAGCATTTT
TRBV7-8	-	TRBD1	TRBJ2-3	CASSPPPGQRRDTQYF	TGTGCCAGCAGCCCCCCCCCGGGACAGCGACGGGATACGCAGTATTTT
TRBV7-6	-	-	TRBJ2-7	CASSQGRASYEQYF	TGTGCCAGCAGCCAGGGGCGGGCCTCCTACGAGCAGTACTTC
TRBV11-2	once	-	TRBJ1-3	CASSLARGKRGNTIYF	TGTGCCAGCAGCTTAGCGAGAGGGAAACGTGGAAACACCATATATTTT
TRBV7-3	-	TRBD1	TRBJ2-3	CASSPDRGTDTQYF	TGTGCCAGCAGCCCCGACAGGGGCACAGATACGCAGTATTTT
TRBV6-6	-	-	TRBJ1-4	CASSYPIQGWNEKLFF	TGTGCCAGCAGTTACCCTATACAGGGTTGGAATGAAAAACTGTTTTTT
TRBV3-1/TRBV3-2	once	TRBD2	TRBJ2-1	CASSQGGGNTNEQFF	TGTGCCAGCAGCCAAGGCGGGGGGAATACTAATGAGCAGTTCTTC
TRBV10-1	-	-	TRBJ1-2	CASSFRVGYGYTF	TGCGCCAGCAGTTTCAGGGTTGGCTATGGCTACACCTTC
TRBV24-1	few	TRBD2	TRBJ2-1	CATSDSTAGGMRNEQFF	TGTGCCACCAGTGATTCTACAGCGGGGGGCATGAGAAATGAGCAGTTCTTC
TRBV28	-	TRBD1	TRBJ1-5	CATTTGEQPQHF	TGTGCCACCACGACAGGGGAACAGCCCCAGCATTTT
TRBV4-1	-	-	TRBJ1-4	CASSQPQAGAAEKLFF	TGCGCCAGCAGCCAACCCCAGGCAGGGGCCGCTGAAAAACTGTTTTTT
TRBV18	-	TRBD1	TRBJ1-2	CASSPVGQGAGYTF	TGTGCCAGCTCACCGGTGGGACAGGGGGCTGGCTACACCTTC
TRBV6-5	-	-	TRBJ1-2	CASSYGGGGKLYGYTF	TGTGCCAGCAGCTACGGCGGGGGGGGGAAACTATATGGCTACACCTTC
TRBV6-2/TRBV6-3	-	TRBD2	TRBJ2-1	CASSSGLAVGSYNEQFF	TGTGCCAGCAGTTCCGGACTAGCGGTCGGCTCCTACAATGAGCAGTTCTTC
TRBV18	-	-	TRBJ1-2	CASSPADYGYTF	TGTGCCAGCTCACCGGCGGACTATGGCTACACCTTC